This T cell receptor beta chain was profiled in a study of control samples from healthy donors and cancer patients. This CDR3 region has 14 residues. V lost 2 bases, J lost 0 bases, and 2 bases lay in between. From germline, CDR1 is MNHNS and CDR2 SASEGT. Method: immunoSEQ multiplex PCR; TCRdb's copy keeps in-frame clones and lacks some. The sample has 160,000 or so clones; 96% are singletons. The clonotype comes from a woman younger than 45 in good health. Material for sequencing was blood. The gene calls are TRBV6-1 and TRBJ1-6; D gene ambiguous. CDR3 amino acids: CASSESSYNSPLHF. The CDR3 region has the DNA TGTGCCAGCAGTGAAAGCTCCTATAATTCACCCCTCCACTTT.